These 25 T cell receptor beta chains came from one sample sequenced in a study of T cell changes during pregnancy in multiple sclerosis. Sequencing used immunoSEQ multiplex PCR; TCRdb keeps in-frame clones, though not all of them. The table lists around 80,000 clones, about 92% of them singletons. This specimen was peripheral blood, taken before pregnancy. These receptors were obtained from a female donor with multiple sclerosis, enrolled in a pregnancy study.

The chain has TRBV11-2 and TRBJ2-7; 7 positions match TRBD1. V lost 2 bases and J lost 4; bases outside the gene matches: 5. Germline-derived CDR1 and CDR2 are SGHAT and FQNNGV. The CDR3 consists of 14 residues. Here the CDR3 DNA reads TGTGCCAGCAGCTTACAGGACAGGCAGTACGAGCAGTACTTC. Amino acids: CASSLQDRQYEQYF. The full variable domain, in which reference TRBV11-2 and TRBJ2-7 provide the parts outside the CDR3, is EAGVAQSPRYKIIEKRQSVAFWCNPISGHATLYWYQQILGQGPKLLIQFQNNGVVDDSQLPKDRFSAERLKGVDSTLKIQPAKLEDSAVYLCASSLQDRQYEQYFGPGTRLTVT.

The DNA for the CDR3 is TGTGCCAGCAGCTTAGCTCTGATGTATGGGGGGATAGGTGGCTACACCTTC. This translates into CASSLALMYGGIGGYTF. The rearrangement uses TRBV7-8 and TRBJ1-2; maybe TRBD1 (5 bases). Between the trimmed V and J ends, which lost 0 bases and 7 bases, there was a span of 21 bases. This CDR3 comprises 17 residues. Germline lookup yields CDR1 SGHVS and CDR2 FQNEAQ.

The sample holds one count of this clone. The chain combines TRBV5-1 with TRBJ1-2; no clear D. The CDR3 consists of 13 residues. CDR1 is SGHRS, CDR2 YFSETQ, per germline. Trimming cost V 1 base and J 0 bases, with 4 bases left between them. In DNA, the CDR3 is TGCGCCAGCAGCTTGAACTCTAACTATGGCTACACCTTC. Encoded protein: CASSLNSNYGYTF.

The V and J genes are TRBV10-3 and TRBJ1-6; 10 bases map to TRBD1. This CDR3 spans 14 amino acids. Germline CDR1 and CDR2: ENHRY and SYGVKD. Trimming removed 11 bases from V and 7 bases from J; junction bases left unmatched: 8. Here the CDR3 DNA reads TGTGCCGCTACTGGGGGACAGGGGAATTCACCCCTCCACTTT. Residues: CAATGGQGNSPLHF.

This chain connects TRBV11-2 to TRBJ2-4, with D hard to call. Per the germline V gene, CDR1 is SGHAT and CDR2 is FQNNGV. V shed 5 bases and J shed 4 bases, with 21 bases lying between them. CDR3 length: 17 amino acids. The CDR3 DNA sequence: TGTGCCAGCAGCCCCAGACTCACCTATACGGATAAAAACATTCAGTACTTC. It is translated as CASSPRLTYTDKNIQYF.

The chain carries TRBV19 and TRBJ1-5, with 8 bases fitting TRBD1. The ends lost 3 bases at V and 2 bases at J; junction bases unmatched: 3. The length of the CDR3 is 15 residues. Germline lookup yields CDR1 LNHDA and CDR2 SQIVND (reference sequence). This chain's CDR3 is CASSMDREGNQPQHF. CDR3 nucleotides: TGTGCCAGTAGTATGGACAGGGAAGGCAATCAGCCCCAGCATTTT. The variable domain in full, with the rest retrieved from reference TRBV19 and TRBJ1-5, is DGGITQSPKYLFRKEGQNVTLSCEQNLNHDAMYWYRQDPGQGLRLIYYSQIVNDFQKGDIAEGYSVSREKKESFPLTVTSAQKNPTAFYLCASSMDREGNQPQHFGDGTRLSIL.

The gene calls are TRBV5-1 and TRBJ2-7, with 8 bases identical to TRBD1. Germline V gene lookup returns CDR1 SGHRS and CDR2 YFSETQ. The junction had 11 bases not matched to a gene; V was cut back by 6 bases and J by 6 bases. This CDR3 comprises 14 residues. CDR3 sequence (DNA): TGCGCCAGCAAAATGCACCAGGGGGCCGCCGAGCAGTACTTC. This codes for CASKMHQGAAEQYF.

This chain uses TRBV4-1 with TRBJ1-6; 8 nucleotides line up with TRBD1. Germline V gives CDR1 MGHRA, CDR2 YSYEKL. Trimming cost V 0 bases and J 9 bases; bases outside gene matches: 4. This CDR3 is 15 amino acids long. The CDR3 DNA is TGCGCCAGCAGCCAAGAAGGACAGGGACGTTCACCCCTCCACTTT. Protein: CASSQEGQGRSPLHF.

The genes are TRBV5-1 and TRBJ2-7; maybe TRBD2 (7 bases). Germline V gene lookup returns CDR1 SGHRS and CDR2 YFSETQ. The CDR3 loop spans 13 amino acids. Trimming pared 5 bases from V and 3 bases from J, leaving 12 bases between. The CDR3 here is CASSGGGRYEQYF. The CDR3 region has the DNA TGCGCCAGCAGTGGCGGGGGCCGCTACGAGCAGTACTTC.

The chain combines TRBV9 with TRBJ1-2, with 8 bases aligning to TRBD1. The V gene's germline CDR1 is SGDLS and CDR2 YYNGEE. This CDR3 contains 13 residues. V shed 3 bases and J 4 bases; nucleotides not matched to a gene: 2. The chain's CDR3 is CASSGDRIYGYTF. Written as DNA, the CDR3 is TGTGCCAGCAGCGGGGACAGGATCTATGGCTACACCTTC. Variable domain in full (rest from reference TRBV9 and TRBJ1-2): DSGVTQTPKHLITATGQRVTLRCSPRSGDLSVYWYQQSLDQGLQFLIQYYNGEERAKGNILERFSAQQFPDLHSELNLSSLELGDSALYFCASSGDRIYGYTFGSGTRLTVV.

This sequence joins TRBV6-6 and TRBJ1-4; a weak D match, TRBD1 (6 bases). CDR1 and CDR2 (germline): MNHNY, SVGAGI (reference sequence). V gave up 5 bases and J gave up 3 bases, with 13 bases separating them. The CDR3 loop spans 15 amino acids. In DNA form, the CDR3 reads TGTGCCAGCAGTGCCGAGACAGGCCCTAATGAAAAACTGTTTTTT. This encodes CASSAETGPNEKLFF.

This sequence joins TRBV2 and TRBJ2-2; 7 bases line up with TRBD2. Trimming cost V 6 bases and J 7 bases; bases outside gene matches: 8. This CDR3 is built from 14 residues. In germline, CDR1 is SNHLY, CDR2 FYNNEI. The CDR3 DNA reads as TGTGCCAGCAGCCCTAGACTAGCCGTCGGGGAGCTGTTTTTT. Its translation: CASSPRLAVGELFF. The full variable domain, completed using reference TRBV2 and TRBJ2-2, is EPEVTQTPSHQVTQMGQEVILRCVPISNHLYFYWYRQILGQKVEFLVSFYNNEISEKSEIFDDQFSVERPDGSNFTLKIRSTKLEDSAMYFCASSPRLAVGELFFGEGSRLTVL.

Turning to this clone: At the DNA level, this CDR3 is encoded by other sequences in the same sample as well. This rearrangement joins TRBV6-6 to TRBJ1-1; D is possibly TRBD1 (5 bases). Germline V gives CDR1 MNHNY, CDR2 SVGAGI (reference sequence). The V end lost 0 bases, the J end lost 1 base, and 6 bases lay between the germline ends. The CDR3 has 14 amino acids. The CDR3: CASSYSGGNTEAFF. CDR3 coding DNA: TGTGCCAGCAGTTACTCCGGGGGGAACACTGAAGCTTTCTTT.

CDR3 coding DNA: TGTGCCTGGTCGATAGGGGCTGGAAACACCATATATTTT. Its translation is CAWSIGAGNTIYF. The chain joins TRBV30 to TRBJ1-3; TRBD1 might be the D (5 bases). V lost 5 bases and J lost 2, with 10 bases in between. This CDR3 is 13 amino acids long. Per the germline V gene, CDR1 is GTSNPN and CDR2 is SVGIG (reference sequence).

Details on this clone: A read error may produce the germline difference seen at one junction end. The chain combines TRBV19 with TRBJ1-2, with D hard to call. The germline gives CDR1 LNHDA, CDR2 SQIVND (reference sequence). This CDR3 region has 13 residues. This chain's CDR3 is CASTITQNYGYTF. Here the CDR3 DNA reads TGTGCCAGTACTATAACACAGAACTATGGCTACACCTTC.

This chain connects TRBV18 to TRBJ1-5, with 7 bases aligning to TRBD1. The length of the CDR3 is 15 residues. Losses at the gene ends were 6 bases for V and 0 bases for J; bases not matched to a gene: 5. The germline gives CDR1 KGHSH, CDR2 LQKENI. The CDR3 DNA is TGTGCCAGCTCCCCGAGGGGGCATAGCAATCAGCCCCAGCATTTT. Residues: CASSPRGHSNQPQHF.

The chain joins TRBV27 to TRBJ2-5; 7 bases map to TRBD2. The CDR3 is 14 amino acids. Germline values: CDR1 MNHEY, CDR2 SMNVEV (reference sequence). Trimming cost V 7 bases and J 1 base; bases outside gene matches: 6. Here the CDR3 reads CASTAREAQETQYF. In nucleotides, the CDR3 is TGTGCCAGCACCGCACGGGAGGCCCAAGAGACCCAGTACTTC.

This clone was detected once. The chain couples TRBV7-8 to TRBJ2-2; 7 positions match TRBD1. Trimming removed 5 bases from V and 5 bases from J; junction bases left unmatched: 11. Germline V CDR1 and CDR2: SGHVS, FQNEAQ. CDR3 length: 16 amino acids. CDR3 nucleotides: TGTGCCAGCAGCCCACAGGGGTCGACAGTAACCGGGGAGCTGTTTTTT. Translating it yields CASSPQGSTVTGELFF.

This rearrangement joins TRBV2 to TRBJ2-3, with 7 bases identical to TRBD1. Trimming cost V 8 bases and J 0 bases; bases outside gene matches: 2. CDR1 is SNHLY, CDR2 FYNNEI, per germline. The CDR3 is 13 residues long. In DNA form, the CDR3 reads TGTGCCAGCGGGACAGAAAGCACAGATACGCAGTATTTT. Translated: CASGTESTDTQYF.

The chain couples TRBV4-1 to TRBJ1-1; D is possibly TRBD1 (5 bases). V was shortened by 2 bases and J by 1 base, with 11 bases between the two germline ends. Germline V gives CDR1 MGHRA, CDR2 YSYEKL. The CDR3 contains 15 residues. CDR3 residues: CASSQPHRRNTEAFF. CDR3 coding DNA: TGCGCCAGCAGCCAACCGCACAGGAGGAACACTGAAGCTTTCTTT.

The V and J genes are TRBV11-2 and TRBJ1-1; D uncertain. Trimming stripped 5 bases from V and 3 bases from J, with 25 bases between. The V gene's germline CDR1 is SGHAT and CDR2 FQNNGV. The CDR3 extends over 18 amino acids. The CDR3 DNA reads TGTGCCAGCAGCGACCTATACCGGGGTTCTCGACGGGACACTGAAGCTTTCTTT. This encodes CASSDLYRGSRRDTEAFF.

The V and J genes are TRBV7-9 and TRBJ1-2, with TRBD1 matching 10 bases. J gave up 6 bases and V 5 bases, and 6 bases lay outside the gene matches. This CDR3 is built from 14 residues. Germline-derived CDR1 and CDR2 are SEHNR and FQNEAQ (reference sequence). Written as DNA, the CDR3 is TGTGCCAGCAGCCAGACAGGGGGCGCGAATGGCTACACCTTC. This encodes CASSQTGGANGYTF.

This chain links TRBV5-1 with TRBJ2-2; D gene unclear. Germline V gene lookup returns CDR1 SGHRS and CDR2 YFSETQ. V gave up 5 bases and J gave up 2 bases, with 7 bases separating them. The CDR3 loop spans 13 amino acids. This CDR3 is CASSYSNTGELFF. For the CDR3, the DNA is TGCGCCAGCAGTTACAGCAACACCGGGGAGCTGTTTTTT.

The rearrangement uses TRBV19 and TRBJ2-1; possibly TRBD2 for D (5 bases). Deletions cut 7 bases from V and 9 bases from J, with 13 bases between. The CDR3 extends over 12 amino acids. CDR1 and CDR2 from the germline V gene are LNHDA and SQIVND (reference sequence). Written as DNA, the CDR3 is TGTGCCAGTAACAGCCGGACTGGTGAGCAGTTCTTC. Protein sequence: CASNSRTGEQFF.

Comment on this clone: One junction end does not reproduce the germline sequence, and a read error may be involved. The chain links TRBV7-7 to TRBJ1-4, with D tentatively TRBD1 (5 bases). From germline, CDR1 is SSHAT and CDR2 FNYEAQ (reference sequence). The CDR3 loop spans 15 amino acids. Here the CDR3 reads CASSGNRRLREKLFF. The CDR3 bases are TGTGCTAGCAGCGGGAACAGGCGCCTGAGGGAAAAACTGTTTTTT.